These 26 T cell receptor beta chains originate from one sample sequenced in a study of identifying expanded T cells in peripheral blood. Using immunoSEQ multiplex PCR, the repertoire was profiled, and TCRdb retains in-frame clones only, with some absent. Here the sample spans 85,000 to 120,000 clones, approximately 89% being singletons. The sequenced sample consisted of blood. These receptors all come from a person between 18 and 75 years old in good health.

The CDR3 reads CASSDPGNEQFF. In DNA form, the CDR3 reads TGTGCCAGCAGTGACCCCGGGAATGAGCAGTTCTTC. This rearrangement joins TRBV25-1 to TRBJ2-1; no definite D call. The V gene's germline CDR1 is MGHDK and CDR2 SYGVNS. The ends were cut back, 3 bases at V and 7 bases at J, with 7 bases in the middle. The CDR3 spans 12 residues.

DNA of the CDR3: TGTGCCAGCAGCGTCCTAGCGGGTGGTGGGGAGACCCAGTACTTC. It codes for CASSVLAGGGETQYF. This chain uses TRBV9 with TRBJ2-5; 8 nucleotides match TRBD2. V shed 2 bases and J 5 bases; nucleotides not matched to a gene: 8. This CDR3 region has 15 residues. Per germline, CDR1 SGDLS and CDR2 YYNGEE.

The J gene is TRBJ2-7, the V gene TRBV10-3; a weak D match, TRBD1 (5 bases). This CDR3 contains 15 residues. In germline, CDR1 is ENHRY, CDR2 SYGVKD. The ends were cut back, 0 bases at V and 3 bases at J, with 12 bases in the middle. The CDR3 DNA reads TGTGCCATCAGTGAGTCGAATACAGGACACTACGAGCAGTACTTC. Its protein product is CAISESNTGHYEQYF.

This chain joins TRBV11-1 and TRBJ1-1, with 8 bases identical to TRBD1. This CDR3 has 13 residues. Germline values: CDR1 SGHAT, CDR2 FQDESV (reference sequence). Germline trimming cut 5 bases from V and 3 bases from J; bases unmatched to any gene: 2. CDR3 nucleotides: TGTGCCAGCAGCACGGACAGGGACACTGAAGCTTTCTTT. This sequence encodes CASSTDRDTEAFF.

This chain joins TRBV9 and TRBJ1-3; D possibly corresponds to TRBD1 (6 bases). Germline assignment: CDR1 SGDLS and CDR2 YYNGEE. The CDR3 is made up of 15 amino acids. Trimming shortened V by 0 bases and J by 4 bases, and 11 bases separated the two germline ends. CDR3 loop: CASSVEQGLGNTIYF. In nucleotides, the CDR3 is TGTGCCAGCAGCGTAGAACAGGGCCTGGGAAACACCATATATTTT.

The rearrangement joins TRBV6-5 to TRBJ1-4; D not resolved. V lost 6 bases and J 0 bases, leaving 8 bases between the germline ends. The CDR3 is made up of 14 amino acids. Germline lookup yields CDR1 MNHEY and CDR2 SVGAGI. The CDR3 reads CASREAATNEKLFF. DNA for the CDR3: TGTGCCAGCAGGGAAGCAGCAACTAATGAAAAACTGTTTTTT.

The chain has TRBV9 and TRBJ1-6; 9 nucleotides agree with TRBD1. Germline CDR1 is SGDLS and CDR2 is YYNGEE. Trimming removed 4 bases from V and 9 bases from J; junction bases left unmatched: 8. The CDR3 is made up of 15 amino acids. DNA of the CDR3: TGTGCCAGCAGCTCAGAGACAGGGGGTACTTCACCCCTCCACTTT. This gives the protein CASSSETGGTSPLHF. The complete variable domain, with remaining parts taken from reference TRBV9 and TRBJ1-6, reads DSGVTQTPKHLITATGQRVTLRCSPRSGDLSVYWYQQSLDQGLQFLIQYYNGEERAKGNILERFSAQQFPDLHSELNLSSLELGDSALYFCASSSETGGTSPLHFGNGTRLTVT.

The CDR3 spells CASSSEYEQYF. The CDR3 nucleotides are TGTGCCAGCAGCTCTGAGTACGAGCAGTACTTC. The V and J genes are TRBV11-2 and TRBJ2-7; D is uncertain. Germline lookup yields CDR1 SGHAT and CDR2 FQNNGV. The CDR3 sequence is 11 residues long. The V gene lost 4 bases and the J gene lost 4 bases, with 5 bases spanning the gap. Variable domain in full (rest from reference TRBV11-2 and TRBJ2-7): EAGVAQSPRYKIIEKRQSVAFWCNPISGHATLYWYQQILGQGPKLLIQFQNNGVVDDSQLPKDRFSAERLKGVDSTLKIQPAKLEDSAVYLCASSSEYEQYFGPGTRLTVT.

The V call is TRBV7-2, the J call TRBJ2-1, with D maybe TRBD1 (6 bases). Germline V CDR1 and CDR2: SGHTA, FQGNSA. Between the trimmed V and J ends, which lost 5 bases and 4 bases, there was a span of 18 bases. The CDR3 contains 16 residues. This chain's CDR3 is CASSPLGGNEYNEQFF. CDR3 sequence (DNA): TGTGCCAGCAGCCCGTTAGGGGGAAACGAGTACAATGAGCAGTTCTTC. Full variable domain (rest looked up from reference TRBV7-2 and TRBJ2-1): GAGVSQSPSNKVTEKGKDVELRCDPISGHTALYWYRQSLGQGLEFLIYFQGNSAPDKSGLPSDRFSAERTGGSVSTLTIQRTQQEDSAVYLCASSPLGGNEYNEQFFGPGTRLTVL.

The chain has TRBV6-6 and TRBJ2-7; possibly TRBD2 for D (6 bases). V was trimmed by 3 bases and J by 4 bases, leaving 13 bases between them. The CDR3 is 14 residues long. CDR1 and CDR2 from the germline V gene are MNHNY and SVGAGI (reference sequence). This chain's CDR3 is CASSYIISGYEQYF. The CDR3 nucleotides are TGTGCCAGCAGTTATATCATTAGCGGATACGAGCAGTACTTC.

A single count supports this clone. CDR3 amino acids: CASSFTPGTSGTDTQYF. The CDR3, as DNA: TGTGCCAGCAGCTTCACACCCGGGACTAGCGGGACAGATACGCAGTATTTT. The rearrangement uses TRBV9 and TRBJ2-3, with 12 nucleotides matching TRBD2. The CDR3 runs to 17 residues. The V gene's germline CDR1 is SGDLS and CDR2 YYNGEE. Trimming took 4 bases from V and 3 from J; bases not matched to a gene: 9.

The rearrangement uses TRBV5-6 and TRBJ1-5; a possible D gene is TRBD1 (6 bases). The CDR3 totals 15 residues. Germline assignment: CDR1 SGHDT and CDR2 YYEEEE. V dropped 0 bases and J dropped 5 bases, with 12 bases sitting between them. The CDR3 protein is CASSLVGAEYQPQHF. DNA of the CDR3: TGTGCCAGCAGCTTGGTGGGGGCGGAATATCAGCCCCAGCATTTT.

The chain carries TRBV7-9 and TRBJ2-7; D may match TRBD1 or TRBD2 (5 bases each). V lost 5 bases and J 2 bases, leaving 16 bases between the germline ends. CDR1 and CDR2 (germline): SEHNR, FQNEAQ (reference sequence). The CDR3 has 15 residues. The CDR3 DNA sequence: TGTGCCAGCAGCGCCTCGGGACGGTGGCCCTACGAGCAGTACTTC. This sequence encodes CASSASGRWPYEQYF. Using reference TRBV7-9 and TRBJ2-7 for the parts outside the CDR3, the full variable domain is DTGVSQNPRHKITKRGQNVTFRCDPISEHNRLYWYRQTLGQGPEFLTYFQNEAQLEKSRLLSDRFSAERPKGSFSTLEIQRTEQGDSAMYLCASSASGRWPYEQYFGPGTRLTVT.

V usage is TRBV30 and J usage is TRBJ1-1, with 8 bases matching TRBD1. This CDR3 spans 15 amino acids. Germline CDR1 reads GTSNPN; CDR2 reads SVGIG (reference sequence). V was pared by 2 bases and J by 1 base, with 6 bases of the junction left unmatched. The CDR3 bases are TGTGCCTGGAGTCTCCCGGGGACAGGGAACACTGAAGCTTTCTTT. Translating gives CAWSLPGTGNTEAFF. Filled out from reference TRBV30 and TRBJ1-1, the complete variable domain reads SQTIHQWPATLVQPVGSPLSLECTVEGTSNPNLYWYRQAAGRGLQLLFYSVGIGQISSEVPQNLSASRPQDRQFILSSKKLLLSDSGFYLCAWSLPGTGNTEAFFGQGTRLTVV.

This clone was detected only a few times. V and J are TRBV9 and TRBJ1-3; D unresolved. Per the germline V gene, CDR1 is SGDLS and CDR2 is YYNGEE. The V gene lost 4 bases and the J gene lost 4 bases, with 12 bases spanning the gap. This CDR3 is built from 14 residues. The chain's CDR3 is CASSLAGLGNTIYF. In nucleotides, the CDR3 is TGTGCCAGCAGCCTAGCGGGCCTAGGAAACACCATATATTTT.

This chain connects TRBV19 to TRBJ1-5; no definite D call. Trimming left V 6 bases short and J 7 bases short, with 16 bases between. From germline, CDR1 is LNHDA and CDR2 SQIVND (reference sequence). The CDR3 is made up of 14 amino acids. The CDR3 nucleotides are TGTGCCAGTAGGCTTACTTATCTCGGGCAGCCCCAGCATTTT. Translated: CASRLTYLGQPQHF.

The chain joins TRBV6-5 to TRBJ2-3; D unclear. The CDR3 spans 12 residues. CDR1 is MNHEY and CDR2 is SVGAGI in the germline V gene. Trimming took 8 bases from V and 2 from J, leaving 8 bases between them. For the CDR3, the DNA is TGTGCCAGCCTTATACACACAGATACGCAGTATTTT. Its translation is CASLIHTDTQYF.

V usage is TRBV5-1 and J usage is TRBJ1-1; no reliable D call. The germline V gene has CDR1 SGHRS and CDR2 YFSETQ. The CDR3 runs to 13 residues. V was clipped by 6 bases and J by 3 bases, with 12 bases between them. CDR3 nucleotide sequence: TGCGCCAGCACGGTGGACGGATACACTGAAGCTTTCTTT. Its translation: CASTVDGYTEAFF.

The gene calls are TRBV6-6 and TRBJ2-7, with no clear D. This CDR3 is 11 amino acids long. V was pared by 5 bases and J by 7 bases, with 9 bases between. Germline V gives CDR1 MNHNY, CDR2 SVGAGI (reference sequence). CDR3 residues: CASSPFEEQYF. The DNA for the CDR3 is TGTGCCAGCAGTCCCTTTGAGGAGCAGTACTTC.

The rearrangement uses TRBV9 and TRBJ1-1, with unresolved D. CDR1 is SGDLS, CDR2 YYNGEE, per germline. V lost 8 bases and J 1 base, leaving 12 bases between the germline ends. The CDR3 sequence is 13 residues long. DNA of the CDR3: TGTGCCAGTACGTCCGGCGCGAACACTGAAGCTTTCTTT. It encodes CASTSGANTEAFF. The full variable domain, with the rest looked up from reference TRBV9 and TRBJ1-1, is DSGVTQTPKHLITATGQRVTLRCSPRSGDLSVYWYQQSLDQGLQFLIQYYNGEERAKGNILERFSAQQFPDLHSELNLSSLELGDSALYFCASTSGANTEAFFGQGTRLTVV.

The CDR3 sequence: CASGPGGGWTEAFF. CDR3 in DNA: TGTGCTAGTGGTCCGGGGGGCGGATGGACTGAAGCTTTCTTT. The rearrangement uses TRBV12-5 and TRBJ1-1; maybe TRBD1 (6 bases). Trimming took off 5 bases at V and 5 bases at J, with 15 bases between the two ends. Per the germline V gene, CDR1 is LGHNT and CDR2 is FRNRAP. The CDR3 is made up of 14 amino acids. The complete variable domain, with remaining parts taken from reference TRBV12-5 and TRBJ1-1, reads DARVTQTPRHKVTEMGQEVTMRCQPILGHNTVFWYRQTMMQGLELLAYFRNRAPLDDSGMPKDRFSAEMPDATLATLKIQPSEPRDSAVYFCASGPGGGWTEAFFGQGTRLTVV.

The chain couples TRBV2 to TRBJ2-5, with a weak D call TRBD1 (6 bases). This CDR3 contains 13 residues. V lost 3 bases and J 5 bases, leaving 10 bases between the germline ends. CDR1 and CDR2 from the germline V gene are SNHLY and FYNNEI. CDR3 sequence reads: CASSEDSGETQYF. DNA of the CDR3: TGTGCCAGCAGTGAGGACAGTGGGGAGACCCAGTACTTC.

Only one count was recorded for this clone. J is TRBJ1-2 and V is TRBV7-2; possible D gene TRBD1, 5 bases. There are 13 residues in the CDR3. Deletions cut 5 bases from V and 8 bases from J, with 15 bases between. CDR1 is SGHTA, CDR2 FQGNSA, per germline. Written as DNA, the CDR3 is TGTGCCAGCAGCCCACAAGACAGAATAGGCTACACCTTC. This encodes CASSPQDRIGYTF.

V usage is TRBV7-2 and J usage is TRBJ2-5; D not resolved. The V gene lost 0 bases and the J gene lost 9 bases, with 8 bases spanning the gap. Germline V gives CDR1 SGHTA, CDR2 FQGNSA. This CDR3 has 12 residues. The CDR3, as DNA: TGTGCCAGCAGCTTAGCCCGACTCCCCCAGTACTTC. Protein: CASSLARLPQYF.

V is TRBV7-3 and J is TRBJ1-1; D unclear. CDR3 length: 13 residues. Trimming took 2 bases from V and 0 from J, leaving 4 bases between them. The germline V gene encodes CDR1 SGHTA and CDR2 FQGTGA. The CDR3 bases are TGTGCCAGCAGCTTAGAGATGAACACTGAAGCTTTCTTT. Its protein product is CASSLEMNTEAFF.

This chain joins TRBV18 and TRBJ1-2, with D unresolved. The germline V gene encodes CDR1 KGHSH and CDR2 LQKENI. V was pared by 3 bases and J by 5 bases, with 4 bases between. The CDR3 loop spans 11 amino acids. CDR3 region: CASSPAYGYTF. CDR3 DNA: TGTGCCAGCTCACCTGCGTATGGCTACACCTTC.